This T cell receptor (beta chain) originates from a study of molecular identifiers for immune sequencing clone quantification. Study outcomes and limitations: Over 99% of effector molecules, yet under 1% of naive-cell molecules, were held by clones above 20 RNA copies. Same-barcode identical TCR molecules could make highly expanded clones look smaller than they are.

Comment on this clonotype: Antigen: not known.

Methods described previously were used for bulk TCR libraries, and listed TCR primers were applied. MiXCR, run by TCRdb on the PCR reads, gives a single entry per CDR3 protein. This table holds about 320,000 distinct CDR3 sequences, roughly a quarter found once. Per germline, CDR1 SGDLS and CDR2 YYNGEE. This CDR3 contains 16 residues. The V and J ends lost 0 bases and 7 bases respectively, with 17 bases between them. The chain joins TRBV9 to TRBJ2-1, with D perhaps matching TRBD2 (5 bases). This clonotype originated in a human donor in good health. Some libraries in this study had Jurkat cell RNA spiked in. Sequencing was carried out using naive CD8+ T cells from blood, with Jurkat cell RNA spiked in. Sample subset: FACS-sorted CD8+CD4-CCR7+CD45RA+ naive T cells. CDR3 coding DNA: TGTGCCAGCAGCGTAGAATACGAGGGATGTTTGAATGAGCAGTTCTTC. Protein product: CASSVEYEGCLNEQFF. Drawing the rest from reference TRBV9 and TRBJ2-1, the complete variable domain is DSGVTQTPKHLITATGQRVTLRCSPRSGDLSVYWYQQSLDQGLQFLIQYYNGEERAKGNILERFSAQQFPDLHSELNLSSLELGDSALYFCASSVEYEGCLNEQFFGPGTRLTVL.